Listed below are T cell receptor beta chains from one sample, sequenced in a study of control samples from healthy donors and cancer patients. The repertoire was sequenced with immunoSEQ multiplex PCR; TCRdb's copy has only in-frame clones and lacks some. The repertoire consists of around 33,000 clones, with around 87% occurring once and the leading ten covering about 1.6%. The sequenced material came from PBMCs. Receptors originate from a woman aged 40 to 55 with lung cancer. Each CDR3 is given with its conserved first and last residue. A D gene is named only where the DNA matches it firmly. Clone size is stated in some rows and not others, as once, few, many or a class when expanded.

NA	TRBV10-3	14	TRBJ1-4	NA	TGTGCCATCAGCCAAGACCGAGGCGGCGGAAAACTGTTTTTT	CAISQDRGGGKLFF
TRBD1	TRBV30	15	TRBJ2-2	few	TGTGCCTGGAGCTTGCAGGGGGCCTACACCGGGGAGCTGTTTTTT	CAWSLQGAYTGELFF
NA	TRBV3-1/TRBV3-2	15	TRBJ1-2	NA	TGTGCCAGCAGCCCGGCGCAGCTCGGGGACTATGGCTACACCTTC	CASSPAQLGDYGYTF
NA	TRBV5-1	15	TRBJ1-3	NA	TGCGCCAGCAGCTTGGGCAGGGTTTCTGGAAACACCATATATTTT	CASSLGRVSGNTIYF
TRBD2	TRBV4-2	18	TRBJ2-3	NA	TGTGCCAGCAGCCAAGATCTAACTAGCGGGGGGGCCACAGATACGCAGTATTTT	CASSQDLTSGGATDTQYF
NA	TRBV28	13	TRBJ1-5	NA	TGTGCCAGCAGTTTCGGACAGAATCAGCCCCAGCATTTT	CASSFGQNQPQHF
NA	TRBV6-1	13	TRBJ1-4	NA	TGTGCCAGCAGTGATTACTTGGCCGAAAAACTGTTTTTT	CASSDYLAEKLFF
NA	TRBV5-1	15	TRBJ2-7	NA	TGCGCCAGCAGCCTGGAGGGGGACCCCTCGGACGAGCAGTACTTC	CASSLEGDPSDEQYF
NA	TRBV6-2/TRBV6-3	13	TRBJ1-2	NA	TGTGCCAGCAGTATTTTCGACAGTTATGGCTACACCTTC	CASSIFDSYGYTF
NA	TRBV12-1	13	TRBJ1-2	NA	TGTGCCAGCAGCGACCCGGGAGAGGATGGCTACACCTTC	CASSDPGEDGYTF
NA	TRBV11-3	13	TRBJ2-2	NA	TGTGCCAGCAGCCCCACCCGGTACGGGGAGCTGTTTTTT	CASSPTRYGELFF
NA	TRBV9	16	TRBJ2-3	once	TGTGCCAGCAGCGGCCTTCTAGGAGGGGACACAGATACGCAGTATTTT	CASSGLLGGDTDTQYF
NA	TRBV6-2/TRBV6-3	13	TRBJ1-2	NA	TGTGCCAGCAGTTACGAGACTCTCTATGGCTACACCTTC	CASSYETLYGYTF
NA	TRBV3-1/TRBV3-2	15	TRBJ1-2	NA	TGTGCCAGCAGCCAAGGATTTGCAGGGCCGTATGGCTACACCTTC	CASSQGFAGPYGYTF
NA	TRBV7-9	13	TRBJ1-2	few	TGTGCCAGCAGCTTAGTGTGGGCCTATGGCTACACCTTC	CASSLVWAYGYTF
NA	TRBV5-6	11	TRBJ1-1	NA	TGTGCCAGCAGCTTGGGAAGAAACGCTTTCTTT	CASSLGRNAFF
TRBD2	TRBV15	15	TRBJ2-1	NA	TGTGCCACCGAACCGCAGCGGGGGGGCTTCGGTGAGCAGTTCTTC	CATEPQRGGFGEQFF
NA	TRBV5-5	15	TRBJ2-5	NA	TGTGCCAGCAGCGGAACGGGACACTTGGAAGAGACCCAGTACTTC	CASSGTGHLEETQYF
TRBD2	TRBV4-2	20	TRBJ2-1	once	TGTGCCAGCAGCGGAGCCGTACTAGCGGGGGCCACCAACTCCTACAATGAGCAGTTCTTC	CASSGAVLAGATNSYNEQFF
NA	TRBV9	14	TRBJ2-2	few	TGTGCCAGCAGCCCCCAATCAGGCACCGGGGAGCTGTTTTTT	CASSPQSGTGELFF
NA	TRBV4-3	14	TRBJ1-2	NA	TGCGCCAGCAGCCAAGATAATGTAGGACCTCGCTACACCTTC	CASSQDNVGPRYTF
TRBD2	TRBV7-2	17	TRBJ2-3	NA	TGTGCCAGCAGCTACGACATAGCGGGGGCGAACACAGATACGCAGTATTTT	CASSYDIAGANTDTQYF
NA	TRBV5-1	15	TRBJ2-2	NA	TGCGCCAGCAGCTTAGGACCACCGAACACCGGGGAGCTGTTTTTT	CASSLGPPNTGELFF
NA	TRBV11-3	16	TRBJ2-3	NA	TGTGCCAGCAGCTTGGGGTTGGACCTCAGCACAGATACGCAGTATTTT	CASSLGLDLSTDTQYF
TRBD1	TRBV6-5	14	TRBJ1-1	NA	TGTGCCAGCAGTAACAGGGGGAGGAACACTGAAGCTTTCTTT	CASSNRGRNTEAFF
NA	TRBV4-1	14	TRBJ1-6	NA	TGCGCCAGCAGCCCGCCCCGGGGGGTTTCACCCCTCCACTTT	CASSPPRGVSPLHF
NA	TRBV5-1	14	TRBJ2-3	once	TGCGCCAGCAGCTTGGCCAGGCTGGCCGATACGCAGTATTTT	CASSLARLADTQYF
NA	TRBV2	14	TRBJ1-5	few	TGTGCCAGCAGTACATGGACGAGGCCCACGGCCCAGCATTTT	CASSTWTRPTAQHF
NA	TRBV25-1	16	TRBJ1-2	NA	TGTGCCAGCAGTGGACCGAGACAGCTTAACTACTATGGCTACACCTTC	CASSGPRQLNYYGYTF
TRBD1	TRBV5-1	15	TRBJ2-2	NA	TGCGCCAGCAGCCTGGGGACAGGTAACACCGGGGAGCTGTTTTTT	CASSLGTGNTGELFF
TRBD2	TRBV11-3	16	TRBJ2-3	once	TGTGCCAGCCGCCCCAGAGGGAGCGGGGGGACGGATACGCAGTATTTT	CASRPRGSGGTDTQYF
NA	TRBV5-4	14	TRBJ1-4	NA	TGTGCCAGCAGACAAGGACAGTCGGGGGAAAAACTGTTTTTT	CASRQGQSGEKLFF
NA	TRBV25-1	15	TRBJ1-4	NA	TGTGCCAGCAGTGATAAGGGGGGGGAGGGTGAAAAACTGTTTTTT	CASSDKGGEGEKLFF
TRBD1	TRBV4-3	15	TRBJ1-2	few	TGCGCCAGCAGCCCTTCCTGGACAGGGGGAAATGGCTACACCTTC	CASSPSWTGGNGYTF
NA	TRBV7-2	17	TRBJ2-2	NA	TGTGCCAGCAGCTCGGAGGGAACACAGGGGACTCCCGGGGAGCTGTTTTTT	CASSSEGTQGTPGELFF
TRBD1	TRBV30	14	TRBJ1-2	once	TGTGCCACCCGGCGGGACAGCCCCCTCGACGGCTACACCTTC	CATRRDSPLDGYTF
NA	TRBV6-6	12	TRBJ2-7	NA	TGTGCCAGCAGTTTGGACGGCTACGAGCAGTACTTC	CASSLDGYEQYF
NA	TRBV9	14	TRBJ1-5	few	TGTGCCAGCAGCGTAGATCCTGGTTATCAGCCCCAGCATTTT	CASSVDPGYQPQHF
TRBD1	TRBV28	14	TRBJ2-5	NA	TGTGCCAGCAGGCCAGGACAGGGGCAAGAGACCCAGTACTTC	CASRPGQGQETQYF
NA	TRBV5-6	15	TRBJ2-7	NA	TGTGCCAGCAGCACGGACAGCGAGGTCCTCTACGAGCAGTACTTC	CASSTDSEVLYEQYF
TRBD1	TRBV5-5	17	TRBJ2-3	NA	TGTGCCAGCAGCCCAATCACAACAGGGGTAAGCACAGATACGCAGTATTTT	CASSPITTGVSTDTQYF
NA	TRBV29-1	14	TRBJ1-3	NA	TGCAGCGTTGATACAGGTTACTCTGGAAACACCATATATTTT	CSVDTGYSGNTIYF
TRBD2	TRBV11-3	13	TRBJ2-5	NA	TGTGCCAGCAGCTCGCTGTGGGGGGGGAGCCAGTACTTC	CASSSLWGGSQYF
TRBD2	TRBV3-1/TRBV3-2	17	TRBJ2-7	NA	TGTGCCAGCAGCCACCCCAGGGCTAGCGGGTACTCCTACGAGCAGTACTTC	CASSHPRASGYSYEQYF
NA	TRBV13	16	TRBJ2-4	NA	TGTGCCAGCAGCACTCTTGGGGGCGTAGCCAAAAACATTCAGTACTTC	CASSTLGGVAKNIQYF
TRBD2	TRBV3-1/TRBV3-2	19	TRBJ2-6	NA	TGTGCCAGCAGCCCTCGCACTAGCGGGGGGGCAGAGGGGGCCAACGTCCTGACTTTC	CASSPRTSGGAEGANVLTF
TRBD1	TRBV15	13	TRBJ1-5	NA	TGTGCCACCGGCGAGGGGGCACGGCAGCCCCAGCATTTT	CATGEGARQPQHF
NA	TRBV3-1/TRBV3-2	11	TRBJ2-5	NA	TGTGCCAGCAGCCAAGGGGAGACCCAGTACTTC	CASSQGETQYF
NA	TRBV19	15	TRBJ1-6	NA	TGTGCCAGTAGTATGGGGACGGGGATCCAGTCACCCCTCCACTTT	CASSMGTGIQSPLHF
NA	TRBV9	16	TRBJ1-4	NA	TGTGCCAGCAGCGTAGTATGTTTGGGGGGTAAGGAAAAACTGTTTTTT	CASSVVCLGGKEKLFF
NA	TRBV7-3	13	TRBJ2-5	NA	TGTGCCAGCAGCCGGGACGGCCCGGGGACCCAGTACTTC	CASSRDGPGTQYF
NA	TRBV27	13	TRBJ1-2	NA	TGTGCCAGCAGTTTACTGGCAGGGCGAGGCTACACCTTC	CASSLLAGRGYTF
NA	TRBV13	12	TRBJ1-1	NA	TGTGCCAGCAGCGCAGGCGTAATTGAAGCTTTCTTT	CASSAGVIEAFF
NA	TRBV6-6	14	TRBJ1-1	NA	TGTGCCAGCAGTTACGCCGACGTATCTTCTGAAGCTTTCTTT	CASSYADVSSEAFF
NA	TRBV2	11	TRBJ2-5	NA	TGTGCCAGCAGTGAGTATGGAGACCAGTACTTC	CASSEYGDQYF